This T cell receptor (beta chain) was recovered during a study of T cells in Graves' hyperthyroidism and ophthalmopathy. From RNA transcripts, TCR beta CDR3 regions were amplified. During a first-round RT-PCR of the TCR CDR3, the HTBI primer set was used. TCRdb re-analysed the multiplex PCR reads in MiXCR, keeping a single row per CDR3 protein. Counted here are under 200,000 distinct CDR3 sequences, roughly 9.4% occurring once; the ten biggest clones make up roughly 23%. The CDR3 spans 15 residues. Study-level results: Among clonotypes expanded in thyroid above 0.001, most were also found in blood. Model-based prediction identified ophthalmopathy a median around 6.5 months prior to its onset.

A note on this clonotype: The target antigen is unknown. A clone one base away is much larger, so this may be a read error.

Orbital computed tomography and thyroid ultrasound, together with serum TRAb and thyroxine and clinical symptoms, were used for diagnoses. Before ophthalmopathy appeared, progressors gave blood at initial hyperthyroidism diagnosis. The V gene is TRBV12-3 or TRBV12-4, the J gene TRBJ1-4, with a weak D call TRBD1 (5 bases). The TCR sequence derives from a woman aged 18-29 years with Graves' hyperthyroidism that later progressed to Graves' ophthalmopathy. Sample: blood. CDR3 amino acids: CAGSFRAGSNEKLFF. CDR3 in DNA: TGTGCCGGCAGTTTTAGAGCAGGGTCTAATGAAAAACTGTTTTTT.